This is a list of T cell receptor beta chains from one sample in a study of blood T cell repertoires in COVID-19. The repertoire was sequenced with immunoSEQ multiplex PCR; TCRdb's copy has only in-frame clones and lacks some. The sample lists fewer than 250,000 clones; about nine tenths were seen once. Material: PBMCs or T cells enriched from blood (not recorded which). The receptors were gathered from a man aged 25 to 45 in a cohort exposed to, infected with or recovered from COVID-19 (not recorded which). CDR3s include the opening cysteine and the closing phenylalanine or tryptophan. The D gene is left open where the match is weak. Clone sizes are given selectively: once, few, many, or a class where the clone is expanded.

V gene: TRBV7-8; D gene: -; J gene: TRBJ2-7; clone size: once; CDR3 protein: CASSGPQRPSYEQYF; CDR3 DNA: TGTGCCAGCAGCGGGCCCCAGCGGCCCTCCTACGAGCAGTACTTC
V gene: TRBV4-2; D gene: TRBD2; J gene: TRBJ2-7; clone size: once; CDR3 protein: CASSQDRLGLAGYEQYF; CDR3 DNA: TGTGCCAGCAGCCAAGACAGATTAGGACTAGCGGGTTACGAGCAGTACTTC
V gene: TRBV5-4; D gene: TRBD2; J gene: TRBJ2-7; clone size: -; CDR3 protein: CASSRSISGRADTYEQYF; CDR3 DNA: TGTGCCAGCAGCCGCAGCATTAGCGGGAGGGCCGATACCTACGAGCAGTACTTC
V gene: TRBV10-2; D gene: -; J gene: TRBJ2-7; clone size: -; CDR3 protein: CATRTGSYEQYF; CDR3 DNA: TGCGCCACCCGGACGGGATCCTACGAGCAGTACTTC
V gene: TRBV7-6; D gene: -; J gene: TRBJ2-6; clone size: -; CDR3 protein: CASSFSWGVSGANVLTF; CDR3 DNA: TGTGCCAGCAGCTTTTCGTGGGGGGTGTCTGGGGCCAACGTCCTGACTTTC
V gene: TRBV7-6; D gene: -; J gene: TRBJ2-3; clone size: once; CDR3 protein: CASSLSGAAASTDTQYF; CDR3 DNA: TGTGCCAGCAGCTTATCAGGGGCAGCGGCTAGCACAGATACGCAGTATTTT
V gene: TRBV13; D gene: TRBD1; J gene: TRBJ1-1; clone size: -; CDR3 protein: CASSLGDRYNTEAFF; CDR3 DNA: TGTGCCAGCAGCTTAGGGGACAGGTATAACACTGAAGCTTTCTTT
V gene: TRBV28; D gene: -; J gene: TRBJ1-4; clone size: many; CDR3 protein: CASTYGDEKLFF; CDR3 DNA: TGTGCCAGCACCTACGGTGATGAAAAACTGTTTTTT
V gene: TRBV27; D gene: -; J gene: TRBJ1-5; clone size: -; CDR3 protein: CASSLSGRAYSNQPQHF; CDR3 DNA: TGTGCCAGCAGTTTATCGGGCAGAGCATATAGCAATCAGCCCCAGCATTTT
V gene: TRBV28; D gene: -; J gene: TRBJ2-3; clone size: -; CDR3 protein: CASSFWRGTTDTQYF; CDR3 DNA: TGTGCCAGCAGTTTCTGGCGCGGAACCACAGATACGCAGTATTTT
V gene: TRBV7-9; D gene: TRBD1; J gene: TRBJ1-2; clone size: -; CDR3 protein: CASSSYQDRGTFNGYTF; CDR3 DNA: TGTGCCAGCAGCTCTTACCAGGACAGGGGGACGTTTAATGGCTACACCTTC
V gene: TRBV11-2; D gene: -; J gene: TRBJ2-2; clone size: -; CDR3 protein: CASSLAGITGELFF; CDR3 DNA: TGTGCCAGCAGCTTAGCAGGGATCACCGGGGAGCTGTTTTTT
V gene: TRBV7-8; D gene: -; J gene: TRBJ1-2; clone size: -; CDR3 protein: CASSLATVYGYTF; CDR3 DNA: TGTGCCAGCAGCTTAGCTACAGTCTATGGCTACACCTTC
V gene: TRBV27; D gene: TRBD1; J gene: TRBJ2-7; clone size: -; CDR3 protein: CASSLGGDYEQYF; CDR3 DNA: TGTGCCAGCAGCTTAGGGGGCGACTACGAGCAGTACTTC
V gene: TRBV9; D gene: -; J gene: TRBJ2-5; clone size: -; CDR3 protein: CASSSGERAQETQYF; CDR3 DNA: TGTGCCAGCAGCTCCGGGGAGCGGGCCCAAGAGACCCAGTACTTC
V gene: TRBV28; D gene: -; J gene: TRBJ2-7; clone size: -; CDR3 protein: CASSSGGAGSYEQYF; CDR3 DNA: TGTGCCAGCAGTTCGGGTGGGGCAGGCTCCTACGAGCAGTACTTC
V gene: TRBV2; D gene: -; J gene: TRBJ2-7; clone size: -; CDR3 protein: CASSWDFRAEQYF; CDR3 DNA: TGTGCCAGCAGCTGGGACTTTCGCGCCGAGCAGTACTTC
V gene: TRBV11-2; D gene: -; J gene: TRBJ1-2; clone size: -; CDR3 protein: CASSLDWGSSALWGGYTF; CDR3 DNA: TGTGCCAGCAGCTTAGATTGGGGTAGCTCGGCCCTTTGGGGCGGCTACACCTTC
V gene: TRBV29-1; D gene: TRBD1; J gene: TRBJ2-1; clone size: -; CDR3 protein: CSVEDPRQGSYNEQFF; CDR3 DNA: TGCAGCGTTGAAGATCCCCGACAGGGGAGCTACAATGAGCAGTTCTTC
V gene: TRBV27; D gene: -; J gene: TRBJ2-1; clone size: -; CDR3 protein: CASSLAGLYNEQFF; CDR3 DNA: TGTGCCAGCAGTTTAGCGGGCCTTTACAATGAGCAGTTCTTC
V gene: TRBV5-1; D gene: TRBD2; J gene: TRBJ2-1; clone size: -; CDR3 protein: CASTPGGGTPTREQFF; CDR3 DNA: TGCGCCAGCACCCCTGGGGGGGGGACGCCGACGAGGGAGCAGTTCTTC
V gene: TRBV4-3; D gene: TRBD2; J gene: TRBJ2-3; clone size: -; CDR3 protein: CASSQTGLAGPGGFTDTQYF; CDR3 DNA: TGCGCCAGCAGCCAGACGGGACTAGCGGGGCCGGGGGGATTCACAGATACGCAGTATTTT
V gene: TRBV28; D gene: -; J gene: TRBJ1-4; clone size: -; CDR3 protein: CASGDSVEKLFF; CDR3 DNA: TGTGCCAGCGGCGACAGTGTCGAAAAACTGTTTTTT
V gene: TRBV20-1; D gene: -; J gene: TRBJ2-7; clone size: -; CDR3 protein: CSASTGIYEQYF; CDR3 DNA: TGCAGTGCTAGTACAGGAATTTACGAGCAGTACTTC
V gene: TRBV5-1; D gene: -; J gene: TRBJ1-2; clone size: -; CDR3 protein: CASSSAVGGPPAGYGYTF; CDR3 DNA: TGCGCCAGCAGCTCTGCCGTAGGGGGACCTCCGGCGGGCTATGGCTACACCTTC
V gene: TRBV27; D gene: TRBD1; J gene: TRBJ2-2; clone size: -; CDR3 protein: CASQGTGVPGELFF; CDR3 DNA: TGTGCCAGCCAAGGGACAGGGGTGCCCGGGGAGCTGTTTTTT
V gene: TRBV13; D gene: TRBD1; J gene: TRBJ1-2; clone size: few; CDR3 protein: CASSRQGNGYTF; CDR3 DNA: TGTGCCAGCAGTCGACAGGGGAATGGCTACACCTTC
V gene: TRBV19; D gene: TRBD2; J gene: TRBJ2-5; clone size: -; CDR3 protein: CASSSWGGREETQYF; CDR3 DNA: TGTGCCAGTAGCTCATGGGGGGGACGGGAAGAGACCCAGTACTTC
V gene: TRBV19; D gene: -; J gene: TRBJ2-3; clone size: -; CDR3 protein: CASSILADFTDTQYF; CDR3 DNA: TGTGCCAGTAGTATACTGGCAGACTTCACAGATACGCAGTATTTT
V gene: TRBV11-1; D gene: -; J gene: TRBJ2-4; clone size: -; CDR3 protein: CASSSTSGGNIQYF; CDR3 DNA: TGTGCCAGCAGCTCCACGTCCGGAGGAAACATTCAGTACTTC
V gene: TRBV11-3; D gene: -; J gene: TRBJ2-1; clone size: -; CDR3 protein: CASSLDPFNEQFF; CDR3 DNA: TGTGCCAGCAGCTTAGATCCATTCAATGAGCAGTTCTTC
V gene: TRBV7-9; D gene: -; J gene: TRBJ1-2; clone size: -; CDR3 protein: CASSPVQFLYGYTF; CDR3 DNA: TGTGCCAGCAGCCCCGTGCAGTTCCTCTATGGCTACACCTTC
V gene: TRBV11-2; D gene: -; J gene: TRBJ1-1; clone size: once; CDR3 protein: CASSFFRSTVVGKNTEAFF; CDR3 DNA: TGTGCCAGCAGCTTCTTTCGCTCGACAGTAGTGGGCAAGAACACTGAAGCTTTCTTT
V gene: TRBV7-6; D gene: -; J gene: TRBJ2-7; clone size: -; CDR3 protein: CASSLEAGTPSYEQYF; CDR3 DNA: TGTGCCAGCAGCTTAGAAGCAGGTACCCCGTCCTACGAGCAGTACTTC
V gene: TRBV21-1; D gene: -; J gene: TRBJ2-1; clone size: -; CDR3 protein: CASSKVNIGLAGGRNEQFF; CDR3 DNA: TGTGCCAGCAGCAAAGTAAACATTGGTCTAGCGGGAGGTAGGAATGAGCAGTTCTTC
V gene: TRBV6-6; D gene: -; J gene: TRBJ2-3; clone size: -; CDR3 protein: CASSTREFAGTQYF; CDR3 DNA: TGTGCCAGCAGTACCCGCGAGTTCGCCGGTACGCAGTATTTT
V gene: TRBV7-8; D gene: TRBD1; J gene: TRBJ2-1; clone size: once; CDR3 protein: CASSLSGTGYFNEQFF; CDR3 DNA: TGTGCCAGCAGCTTATCCGGGACAGGGTATTTCAATGAGCAGTTCTTC